Presented here are 2 T cell receptor beta chains from one specimen sequenced in a study of post-analysis software for immune sequencing data. Their antigens are not known. Unique molecular identifiers were carried by the TCR beta cDNA libraries. TCRdb fed the PCR reads into MiXCR, producing one record per CDR3 protein. This table holds over 700,000 distinct CDR3 sequences, approximately 30% found once. Study results and limitations: Five or six TRBV segments were significantly more frequent in patients than in controls. TRBV5-6, TRBV5-1 and TRBV20-1 were among these segments.

The source material was blood. The receptors derive from a girl aged 5 to 17 with multiple sclerosis.

The chain employs TRBV7-9 and TRBJ1-6, with D unclear. Germline loops: CDR1 SEHNR, CDR2 FQNEAQ (reference sequence). V was clipped by 2 bases and J by 7 bases, with 6 bases between them. There are 13 residues in the CDR3. CDR3 bases: TGTGCCAGCAGCTTATACGGCAATTCACCCCTCCACTTT. Protein: CASSLYGNSPLHF.

This clonotype was picked up a small number of times. V gene TRBV18 combines with J gene TRBJ2-5, with 8 bases fitting TRBD1. V trimming: 6 bases; J trimming: 6 bases; junction bases outside the gene matches: 6. Germline V gives CDR1 KGHSH, CDR2 LQKENI. CDR3 length: 13 amino acids. The CDR3 region is CASSEQGAKTQYF. CDR3 nucleotide sequence: TGTGCCAGCTCGGAGCAGGGGGCGAAGACCCAGTACTTC.